Listed below are T cell receptor beta chains from one sample, sequenced in a study of response to subunit inactivated influenza vaccine. A single record per CDR3 protein comes from TCRdb applying MiXCR to the RT-PCR reads. The sample shows about 800,000 distinct CDR3 sequences, approximately 21% of them seen only once. The source was PBMCs from blood, collected around 5 days after vaccination. Receptors originate from a man between 45 and 60 years old who received an inactivated influenza vaccine. The CDR3 runs from the conserved cysteine through the conserved F or W. D genes are given only for firm matches. The size field is filled for only some rows; it gives once, few, many or a size class.

TRBV28,TRBJ2-7,.,TRBD2,TGTGCCAGCAGCTCGGGACTAGCGGGGCCCTACGAGCAGTACTTC,CASSSGLAGPYEQYF
TRBV10-3,TRBJ1-3,few,TRBD1,TGTGCCATCAGGACCCAGGGGGCAGACACCATATATTTT,CAIRTQGADTIYF
TRBV20-1,TRBJ1-5,.,.,TGCAGTGCTATCAACAGACCGTGGGGCGCCAATCAGCCCCAGCATTTT,CSAINRPWGANQPQHF
TRBV20-1,TRBJ2-5,few,TRBD2,TGCAGTGCTAGTGTAGCGGGGGTTGAGACCCAGTACTTC,CSASVAGVETQYF
TRBV28,TRBJ1-2,.,.,TGTGCCAGCAGCCCCTTGGGGAGGGATGGGTATGGCTACACCTTC,CASSPLGRDGYGYTF
TRBV6-1,TRBJ1-4,.,.,TGTGCCAGCAGTCCTCGTGGTTGGAATGAAAAACTGTTTTTT,CASSPRGWNEKLFF
TRBV7-8,TRBJ2-7,.,.,TGTGCCAGCAGCTATTCTGCGGGCGAGCAGTACTTC,CASSYSAGEQYF
TRBV20-1,TRBJ1-5,few,.,TGCAGTGCTAGTCGACAGGCTAGCAATCAGCCCCAGCATTTT,CSASRQASNQPQHF
TRBV20-1,TRBJ1-1,many,.,TGCAGTGCTAGAGAAGGAAACACTGAAGCTTTCTTT,CSAREGNTEAFF
TRBV10-3,TRBJ1-3,few,TRBD1,TGTGCCACCTCCATCACGGGACAGCGTGTGACTCCAGCAGGAAACACCATATATTTT,CATSITGQRVTPAGNTIYF
TRBV18,TRBJ2-5,few,.,TGTGCCAGCTCACCACCTGCCCAGTCAGAGACCCAGTACTTC,CASSPPAQSETQYF
TRBV20-1,TRBJ1-2,few,.,TGCAGTGCTAGAGATCTCGTACACAGGGCCAAGTATGGCTACACCTTC,CSARDLVHRAKYGYTF
TRBV29-1,TRBJ2-1,few,.,TGCAGCGTCTCAGACTGGCCAGGGACCTACAATGAGCAGTTCTTC,CSVSDWPGTYNEQFF
TRBV28,TRBJ2-1,.,TRBD1,TGTGCCAGCAGACACCTCTCCGGGACAGGGGGCTCAAGCCACAATGAGCAGTTCTTC,CASRHLSGTGGSSHNEQFF
TRBV7-2,TRBJ1-1,few,.,TGTGCCAGCGGCCCTTCGGCCGTGAGCACTGAAGCTTTCTTT,CASGPSAVSTEAFF
TRBV6-5,TRBJ2-1,.,TRBD1,TGTGCCAGCAGTTACCGACAGGGATCTAACAATGAGCAGTTCTTC,CASSYRQGSNNEQFF
TRBV6-2/TRBV6-3,TRBJ2-7,.,.,TGTGCCAGCCGGACAAGCAACTACGCGCAGTACTTC,CASRTSNYAQYF
TRBV13,TRBJ2-1,.,TRBD2,TGTGCCAGCAGCCGACCCAGCGGGAGATCCTACAATGAGCAGTTCTTC,CASSRPSGRSYNEQFF
TRBV7-9,TRBJ1-6,.,TRBD1,TGTGCCAGCAGCTTAGGATTGGGGACAGGGATCCCTTCACCCCTCCACTTT,CASSLGLGTGIPSPLHF
TRBV18,TRBJ2-7,.,TRBD1,TGTGCCAGCTCACGGGACAGGGGACCATCCTACGAGCAGTACTTC,CASSRDRGPSYEQYF
TRBV6-1,TRBJ2-3,.,.,TGTGCCAGCAGACAGAGACAGGATATGGATACGCAGTATTTT,CASRQRQDMDTQYF
TRBV18,TRBJ1-1,.,TRBD1,TGTGCCAGCTCACCAGATTCAGGGGGCAAGACTGAAGCTTTCTTT,CASSPDSGGKTEAFF
TRBV12-3/TRBV12-4,TRBJ2-3,.,.,TGTGCCAGCAGTTTCCCTCCCGAGTCTCGGGGGACAGATACGCAGTATTTT,CASSFPPESRGTDTQYF
TRBV18,TRBJ1-6,.,TRBD1,TGTGCCAGCTCACCACGGGACAGATCTTCACCCCTCCACTTT,CASSPRDRSSPLHF
TRBV5-1,TRBJ2-5,many,TRBD1,TGTGCCAGCAGTTTAGGGGGCCCCCAAGAGACCCAGTACTTC,CASSLGGPQETQYF
TRBV4-1,TRBJ1-6,.,.,TGCGCCAGCAGCCAAGATAGAACAGTCGGATCACCCCTCCACTTT,CASSQDRTVGSPLHF
TRBV20-1,TRBJ1-2,few,TRBD1,TGCAGTGCTAGAGATTTCCAGGGGGGGCCCTACTTCTATGGCTACACCTTC,CSARDFQGGPYFYGYTF
TRBV7-2,TRBJ2-2,many,TRBD2,TGTGCCAGCAGCCGGACTAGCGGGAACACCGGGGAGCTGTTTTTT,CASSRTSGNTGELFF